This record covers a single TCR beta chain. One end of the junction does not line up with germline, which may come from a read error. The sample is drawn from a study of patients and donors after allogeneic stem cell transplantation. TCRdb recomputed calls from the RT-PCR reads with MiXCR, one row per CDR3 protein. Among about a million distinct CDR3 sequences listed, roughly 18% were seen once. This CDR3 has 13 residues. Sequences were obtained from blood, either unsorted or a sorted T cell fraction (not recorded which). This sequence originates from a human donor who was either an allogeneic HSCT recipient or a stem cell or donor lymphocyte infusion donor (not recorded which). It is not recorded whose cells these are; they may come from a transplant donor. The rearrangement uses TRBV12-3 or TRBV12-4 and TRBJ2-1; perhaps D is TRBD1 or TRBD2 (5 bases each). This chain's CDR3 is CASTPPGRAKTVF. The CDR3 DNA is TGTGCCAGCACCCCCCCGGGGCGGGCGAAGACAGTCTTC.